The 23 T cell receptor beta chains below all came from one sample that was sequenced in a study of T cell repertoires in cytomegalovirus infection. One entry per CDR3 protein results from TCRdb running MiXCR on the reads. The table lists roughly 120,000 distinct CDR3 sequences, 25% to 35% of them singletons. These TCRs are of unknown antigen specificity. The starting material was CD8+ T cells from cultured PBMCs, obtained from culture after CMV antigen stimulation. All receptors come from a human donor in good health (CMV status not recorded). Some clones in this sample may be carry-over from other donors' samples.

The V and J genes are TRBV5-5 and TRBJ1-5; D remains ambiguous. This CDR3 has 13 residues. V gave up 7 bases and J gave up 1 base, with 9 bases separating them. Looked up from germline, CDR1 is SGHKS and CDR2 is YYEKEE (reference sequence). This CDR3 reads CASSSGSNQPQHF. In nucleotides, the CDR3 is TGTGCCAGCTCATCAGGAAGCAATCAGCCCCAGCATTTT.

This clonotype occurred a few times. The V and J genes are TRBV12-3 or TRBV12-4 and TRBJ1-2; D is possibly TRBD1 (5 bases). CDR3 size: 15 residues. V lost 5 bases and J lost 4, with 17 bases in between. DNA for the CDR3: TGTGCCAGCAGTGAACCCGGGACGTCTGGCTATGGCTACACCTTC. Its translation is CASSEPGTSGYGYTF.

The CDR3 DNA sequence: TGTGCCAGCAGCTTGCGGAGAATGGGGAACACCGGGGAGCTGTTTTTT. Its protein is CASSLRRMGNTGELFF. V usage is TRBV7-8 and J usage is TRBJ2-2; D is unresolved. The CDR3 runs to 16 residues. Germline CDR1 is SGHVS and CDR2 is FQNEAQ. With 3 bases removed from V and 1 base from J, the gap between germline ends came to 12 bases.

The chain recombines TRBV6-2 or TRBV6-3 with TRBJ1-5; D gene unclear. The CDR3 is 15 residues long. CDR1 is MNHEY, CDR2 SVGEGT, per germline. V lost 0 bases and J lost 5, with 11 bases in between. As DNA, the CDR3 is TGTGCCAGCAGTTACTCCTTCCGGCAGGATCAGCCCCAGCATTTT. The encoded protein is CASSYSFRQDQPQHF.

This clonotype was seen only once. The chain couples TRBV10-3 to TRBJ2-2, with a weak D call TRBD1 (5 bases). The CDR3 runs 15 residues. Germline-derived CDR1 and CDR2 are ENHRY and SYGVKD. V gave up 3 bases and J gave up 3 bases, with 11 bases separating them. The CDR3 coding sequence is TGTGCCATCAGTGATCATTTCAGGGACACCGGGGAGCTGTTTTTT. Translating gives CAISDHFRDTGELFF.

The J gene is TRBJ1-2, the V gene TRBV10-3; unclear D gene. The CDR3 sequence is 14 residues long. The V gene's germline CDR1 is ENHRY and CDR2 SYGVKD. V lost 8 bases and J 5 bases, leaving 18 bases between the germline ends. CDR3 DNA: TGTGCCATCTTGGGTGGACGACAATGGTATGGCTACACCTTC. Protein: CAILGGRQWYGYTF.

Details on this clonotype: At one end the junction does not follow the germline gene, possibly because of a read error. This chain uses TRBV7-6 with TRBJ1-4; D is unresolved. This CDR3 has 15 residues. CDR1 and CDR2 from the germline V gene are SGHVS and FNYEAQ. For the CDR3, the DNA is TGTGTCAGCAGCTTAGAGGACGCAACTAATGAAAAACTGTTTTTT. It translates to CVSSLEDATNEKLFF.

V usage is TRBV7-8 and J usage is TRBJ1-2; D remains unclear. The CDR3 loop spans 15 amino acids. V was trimmed by 0 bases and J by 4 bases, leaving 12 bases between them. Per the germline V gene, CDR1 is SGHVS and CDR2 is FQNEAQ. DNA for the CDR3: TGTGCCAGCAGCTTAGCGCGTCGAGTTTCCTATGGCTACACCTTC. Translated, it gives CASSLARRVSYGYTF.

Ten or more counts support this clonotype. The rearrangement uses TRBV7-9 and TRBJ1-2; TRBD1 might be the D (6 bases). The length of the CDR3 is 14 residues. The germline V gene encodes CDR1 SEHNR and CDR2 FQNEAQ (reference sequence). Trimming took off 0 bases at V and 8 bases at J, with 13 bases between the two ends. The CDR3 DNA follows: TGTGCCAGCAGCTTAGCTGAGGCAGGGGACGGCTACACCTTC. This sequence encodes CASSLAEAGDGYTF.

This clonotype was seen a few times. This chain connects TRBV29-1 to TRBJ2-5; the D is unclear. The V gene's germline CDR1 is SQVTM and CDR2 ANQGSEA. V shed 3 bases and J shed 2 bases, with 1 base lying between them. This CDR3 region has 10 residues. The CDR3 protein is CSVDQETQYF. Here the CDR3 DNA reads TGCAGCGTTGATCAAGAGACCCAGTACTTC.

This chain uses TRBV4-3 with TRBJ1-2, with 9 positions matching TRBD1. The CDR3 is made up of 17 amino acids. V dropped 1 base and J dropped 4; count of bases not matched to a gene: 10. CDR1 is LGHNA and CDR2 is YSLEER in the germline V gene. CDR3 region: CASSQVRTGALPYGYTF. The CDR3 nucleotides read TGCGCCAGCAGCCAAGTTAGGACAGGGGCTCTTCCCTATGGCTACACCTTC.

This clonotype was found a few times. The V and J genes are TRBV28 and TRBJ1-1; D call uncertain. Deletions cut 4 bases from V and 1 base from J, with 10 bases between. CDR1 is MDHEN and CDR2 is SYDVKM in the germline V gene. This CDR3 has 14 residues. The CDR3, as DNA: TGTGCCAGCAGTTCGGCACACCCGAACACTGAAGCTTTCTTT. Its translation is CASSSAHPNTEAFF.

The chain employs TRBV7-8 and TRBJ2-1; TRBD2 aligns across 13 bases. CDR1 SGHVS and CDR2 FQNEAQ come from the germline V gene. V gave up 2 bases and J gave up 0 bases; unmatched junction bases: 7. CDR3 length: 19 amino acids. CDR3 region: CASSLRFGLAGVSYNEQFF. CDR3 nucleotides: TGTGCCAGCAGCTTAAGATTCGGACTAGCGGGGGTCTCCTACAATGAGCAGTTCTTC.

The chain uses TRBV24-1 and TRBJ2-7, with a weak D call TRBD2 (5 bases). The V gene lost 5 bases and the J gene lost 3 bases, with 10 bases spanning the gap. CDR3 size: 13 residues. Looked up from germline, CDR1 is KGHDR and CDR2 is SFDVKD. CDR3: CATSASRGYEQYF. The CDR3 bases are TGTGCCACCAGTGCATCCCGGGGCTACGAGCAGTACTTC.

This clonotype was recorded many times. The genes are TRBV12-3 or TRBV12-4 and TRBJ1-1; the D is unclear. This CDR3 comprises 12 residues. V was clipped by 5 bases and J by 0 bases, with 4 bases between them. This CDR3 is CASSIMNTEAFF. In nucleotides, the CDR3 is TGTGCCAGCAGTATAATGAACACTGAAGCTTTCTTT.

This clonotype came up a few times. The CDR3 region is CASSLSGGAFDEQFF. CDR3 DNA: TGTGCCAGCAGCCTTAGCGGGGGGGCCTTCGATGAGCAGTTCTTC. The J gene is TRBJ2-1, the V gene TRBV7-3, with 11 positions matching TRBD2. The germline V gene encodes CDR1 SGHTA and CDR2 FQGTGA. This CDR3 is built from 15 residues. After removal of 5 bases from V and 8 bases from J, the junction contained 8 bases not matched to a gene.

This clonotype was observed a handful of times. The J gene is TRBJ1-1, the V gene TRBV7-3; no clear D gene. This CDR3 has 16 amino acids. The germline CDR1 and CDR2 sequences are SGHTA and FQGTGA. The ends were cut back, 5 bases at V and 0 bases at J, with 16 bases in the middle. Here the CDR3 reads CASSHFPGYMNTEAFF. DNA of the CDR3: TGTGCCAGCAGCCATTTTCCGGGCTACATGAACACTGAAGCTTTCTTT.

The V and J genes are TRBV6-6 and TRBJ1-5; 7 bases fit TRBD1. The V segment lost 6 bases and the J segment 0 bases; nucleotides outside the gene matches: 20. Germline-derived CDR1 and CDR2 are MNHNY and SVGAGI (reference sequence). This CDR3 is built from 20 residues. CDR3 loop: CASRTGTAAKNLYSNQPQHF. The CDR3 bases are TGTGCCAGCAGAACCGGGACAGCTGCCAAAAACCTCTATAGCAATCAGCCCCAGCATTTT.

The chain combines TRBV7-9 with TRBJ2-7; the match to TRBD1 covers 10 bases. The germline V gene encodes CDR1 SEHNR and CDR2 FQNEAQ (reference sequence). This CDR3 has 14 residues. After removal of 5 bases from V and 6 bases from J, the junction contained 7 bases not matched to a gene. The DNA of the CDR3 is TGTGCCAGCAGCCCCGGGACAGGGGCCTTCGAGCAGTACTTC. Its translation: CASSPGTGAFEQYF.

This clonotype was seen more than once but under ten times. The rearrangement uses TRBV20-1 and TRBJ2-7, with TRBD2 as a possible D gene (6 bases). The V gene lost 4 bases and the J gene lost 1 base, with 20 bases spanning the gap. This CDR3 spans 16 amino acids. The germline V gene encodes CDR1 DFQATT and CDR2 SNEGSKA (reference sequence). This CDR3 is CSATDPGLLLSYEQYF. The CDR3 nucleotides are TGCAGTGCTACCGACCCGGGACTCCTGCTTTCCTACGAGCAGTACTTC.

The chain is built from TRBV4-1 and TRBJ1-2; tentative D call: TRBD1 (5 bases). The CDR3 is made up of 16 amino acids. Germline CDR1 is MGHRA and CDR2 is YSYEKL. The V end lost 4 bases, the J end lost 4 bases, and 19 bases lay between the germline ends. In nucleotides, the CDR3 is TGCGCCAGCAGCCCCCAGGGTACCGGGAATAGCTATGGCTACACCTTC. Amino acids: CASSPQGTGNSYGYTF.

This clonotype appeared many times. The genes are TRBV2 and TRBJ2-2, with 7 bases lining up with TRBD2. This CDR3 is 15 amino acids long. Trimming at V came to 5 bases and at J to 2 bases, leaving 5 bases not matched to a gene. Germline V gives CDR1 SNHLY, CDR2 FYNNEI. The CDR3 region has the DNA TGTGCCAGCAGTAGAGCGGGATTCAACACCGGGGAGCTGTTTTTT. This translates into CASSRAGFNTGELFF.

There are a few counts of this clonotype. The rearrangement uses TRBV25-1 and TRBJ2-7; 7 positions agree with TRBD1. Trimming removed 9 bases from V and 0 bases from J; junction bases left unmatched: 5. The CDR3 covers 13 residues. The germline V gene encodes CDR1 MGHDK and CDR2 SYGVNS. CDR3 sequence: CASLDRYSYEQYF. The CDR3 coding sequence is TGTGCCAGTCTGGACAGGTACTCCTACGAGCAGTACTTC.